The clone carrying this T cell receptor beta chain was observed a handful of times. Its matching antigen is unknown. The libraries were made with immunoSEQ version 4 in survey mode. TCRdb keeps only in-frame clones here, not all; method: immunoSEQ multiplex PCR. The sample comprises 15,000 to 20,000 clones, 65% of which are singletons, and 6.5% to 8.5% rests with the top ten. This CDR3 is 17 amino acids long. V lost 2 bases, J lost 9 bases, and 11 bases stayed unmatched. CDR1 is SGHTA, CDR2 FQGNSA, per germline. Cells were stimulated with CMV-infected fibroblast lysates at 10 ug/mL. Sorting selected CD4+ T cells upregulating both CD40 ligand and CD69. Donors had CD4+ T cell counts above 400 cells/uL and were CMV-seropositive. The data were obtained in a study of persistence of HIV-infected CD4 T cells.

The TCR comes from an adult woman with HIV who was CMV-seropositive. The gene calls are TRBV7-2 and TRBJ2-2, with 11 bases identical to TRBD1. Sequences were derived from CD4+ T cells sorted from PBMCs after approximately 19-hour stimulation, sampled from a patient who received antiretroviral therapy. The CDR3 sequence is CASSLPGGQGEERELFF. The CDR3, as DNA: TGTGCCAGCAGCTTACCCGGGGGACAGGGGGAGGAGAGGGAGCTGTTTTTT.